The 18 T cell receptor beta chains listed next were all sequenced from one sample in a study of cytomegalovirus exposure and HLA in healthy donors. Both 60 Vbeta primers and 13 Jbeta primers went into the PCR. The protocol was immunoSEQ multiplex PCR, while the TCRdb copy is restricted to in-frame clones and leaves out a portion. The sample includes over 100,000 clones, just under 70% of them seen just once. The sequenced sample was PBMCs. The receptors stem from a woman aged 70 to 79 in good health and CMV-seropositive.

The chain carries TRBV7-3 and TRBJ2-5, with TRBD1 identical over 7 bases. The CDR3 contains 15 residues. Germline V gene sequence: CDR1 SGHTA, CDR2 FQGTGA. V was pared by 5 bases and J by 1 base, with 7 bases of the junction left unmatched. CDR3 amino acids: CASSQGQLIQETQYF. The CDR3 nucleotides read TGTGCCAGCAGCCAGGGACAGCTCATCCAAGAGACCCAGTACTTC.

The rearrangement uses TRBV10-1 and TRBJ2-1; no clear D gene. CDR3 size: 12 residues. V was shortened by 3 bases and J by 10 bases, with 10 bases between the two germline ends. CDR1 WNHNN and CDR2 SYGVQD come from the germline V gene (reference sequence). The CDR3 spells CASSESLLEQFF. The CDR3 DNA sequence: TGCGCCAGCAGTGAATCATTGTTGGAGCAGTTCTTC.

CDR3 sequence: CASSQSRPGLYHAFF. The CDR3 region has the DNA TGTGCCAGCAGCCAATCCCGTCCAGGTCTTTACCACGCTTTCTTT. V and J are TRBV16 and TRBJ1-1; D is ambiguous. The CDR3 is 15 amino acids. Deletions cut 0 bases from V and 11 bases from J, with 19 bases between. Germline-derived CDR1 and CDR2 are KGHSY and FQNENV.

This clone was seen more than once but under ten times. The CDR3 nucleotides are TGTGCCAGCAGCTTGCCTAGCGGGGGGCCGTTGTCCGGGGAGCTGTTTTTT. Amino acids: CASSLPSGGPLSGELFF. The chain has TRBV5-4 and TRBJ2-2, with 11 bases fitting TRBD2. Germline V gene data show CDR1 as SGHNT and CDR2 as YYREEE (reference sequence). V lost 1 base and J lost 6; bases outside the gene matches: 8. This CDR3 comprises 17 residues. The full variable domain, rest sourced from reference TRBV5-4 and TRBJ2-2, is ETGVTQSPTHLIKTRGQQVTLRCSSQSGHNTVSWYQQALGQGPQFIFQYYREEENGRGNFPPRFSGLQFPNYSSELNVNALELDDSALYLCASSLPSGGPLSGELFFGEGSRLTVL.

This clone was observed a few times. The rearrangement uses TRBV7-9 and TRBJ1-1; 7 bases align to TRBD1. Trimming removed 5 bases from V and 8 bases from J; junction bases left unmatched: 8. Looked up from germline, CDR1 is SEHNR and CDR2 is FQNEAQ (reference sequence). This CDR3 is built from 13 residues. CDR3 in DNA: TGTGCCAGCAGCCTGACGGACAGGAGGGAAGCTTTCTTT. It yields the protein CASSLTDRREAFF.

This clone was recorded a few times. The chain recombines TRBV29-1 with TRBJ2-1; 7 nucleotides align to TRBD1. The germline gives CDR1 SQVTM, CDR2 ANQGSEA. The CDR3 spans 13 residues. V lost 4 bases to trimming and J lost 4 bases; unmatched junction nucleotides: 4. CDR3 sequence reads: CSVAGTEYNEQFF. CDR3 sequence (DNA): TGCAGCGTTGCCGGGACAGAGTACAATGAGCAGTTCTTC.

The chain has TRBV11-2 and TRBJ1-1; a possible D gene is TRBD1 (5 bases). Germline assignment: CDR1 SGHAT and CDR2 FQNNGV. V was trimmed by 6 bases and J by 0 bases, leaving 8 bases between them. The CDR3 covers 13 residues. The CDR3 is CASSDSMNTEAFF. The CDR3 DNA reads as TGTGCCAGCAGTGACAGCATGAACACTGAAGCTTTCTTT.

The chain links TRBV6-5 to TRBJ2-5; possible D gene TRBD2, 6 bases. CDR3 length: 13 amino acids. V was cut by 6 bases and J by 6 bases, with 14 bases left in between. CDR1 is MNHEY, CDR2 SVGAGI, per germline. The CDR3 DNA follows: TGTGCCAGCAGGCGAACTAGCTTAAAGACCCAGTACTTC. This translates into CASRRTSLKTQYF.

The chain links TRBV2 to TRBJ2-3; D possibly corresponds to TRBD2 (5 bases). Trimming stripped 7 bases from V and 1 base from J, with 18 bases between. CDR3 length: 16 amino acids. Germline CDR1 reads SNHLY; CDR2 reads FYNNEI. The chain's CDR3 is CASKRQRGFRTDTQYF. The CDR3, as DNA: TGTGCCAGCAAAAGGCAGCGCGGGTTTCGCACAGATACGCAGTATTTT. Together with reference TRBV2 and TRBJ2-3, the CDR3 gives the full variable domain: EPEVTQTPSHQVTQMGQEVILRCVPISNHLYFYWYRQILGQKVEFLVSFYNNEISEKSEIFDDQFSVERPDGSNFTLKIRSTKLEDSAMYFCASKRQRGFRTDTQYFGPGTRLTVL.

The rearrangement uses TRBV11-2 and TRBJ2-3, with TRBD1 matching over 7 bases. The V segment lost 4 bases and the J segment 2 bases; nucleotides outside the gene matches: 6. This CDR3 comprises 15 residues. Germline CDR1 SGHAT, CDR2 FQNNGV. The CDR3 sequence: CASSSQGIFTDTQYF. The CDR3 nucleotides are TGTGCCAGCAGCTCACAGGGGATCTTCACAGATACGCAGTATTTT.

This clone was found a few times. The CDR3 sequence: CASSPRTEFYGYTF. In DNA, the CDR3 is TGTGCCAGCTCACCACGGACAGAATTTTATGGCTACACCTTC. The chain recombines TRBV18 with TRBJ1-2; a weak D match, TRBD1 (6 bases). V gave up 1 base and J gave up 5 bases, with 11 bases separating them. The CDR3 loop spans 14 amino acids. Germline values: CDR1 KGHSH, CDR2 LQKENI.

The chain carries TRBV4-3 and TRBJ2-5; the match to TRBD1 covers 9 bases. V lost 3 bases and J lost 4; bases outside the gene matches: 6. The CDR3 contains 15 residues. Germline-derived CDR1 and CDR2 are LGHNA and YSLEER. DNA of the CDR3: TGCGCCAGCAGCCAGGGACAGGGAATGGGAGAGACCCAGTACTTC. Amino acid sequence: CASSQGQGMGETQYF.

The rearrangement uses TRBV6-1 and TRBJ2-1; 8 positions agree with TRBD1. Trimming cost V 1 base and J 6 bases; bases outside gene matches: 11. The CDR3 is 17 residues long. Germline V gene data show CDR1 as MNHNS and CDR2 as SASEGT. The CDR3 nucleotides are TGTGCCAGCAGTGAAGGTACGGGACAGGTTTTAATCAATGAGCAGTTCTTC. Encoded protein: CASSEGTGQVLINEQFF.

This clone was found a few times. The CDR3 DNA is TGTGCCAGCAGTTATTCTTTTACCGGGACTTTCTACGAGCAGTACTTC. Protein product: CASSYSFTGTFYEQYF. This chain links TRBV6-5 with TRBJ2-7, with D maybe TRBD2 (6 bases). Trimming shortened V by 3 bases and J by 3 bases, and 18 bases separated the two germline ends. Germline values: CDR1 MNHEY, CDR2 SVGAGI. This CDR3 contains 16 residues.

This clone was seen only a few times. The chain recombines TRBV7-6 with TRBJ1-6, with D possibly being TRBD1 (5 bases). The CDR3 spans 13 residues. Germline V gene sequence: CDR1 SGHVS, CDR2 FNYEAQ. V was trimmed by 5 bases and J by 14 bases, leaving 16 bases between them. The CDR3 nucleotides are TGTGCCAGCAGCCCTTTGACTGGGGGGTCCCTCCACTTT. Its translation is CASSPLTGGSLHF.

This clone was seen a single time. J is TRBJ1-5 and V is TRBV7-8, with 9 bases identical to TRBD1. From germline, CDR1 is SGHVS and CDR2 FQNEAQ. V lost 5 bases, J lost 4 bases, and 6 bases stayed unmatched. The CDR3 contains 15 residues. This chain's CDR3 is CASSPGQGANQPQHF. The CDR3 bases are TGTGCCAGCAGCCCGGGACAGGGAGCAAATCAGCCCCAGCATTTT.

The rearrangement joins TRBV27 to TRBJ1-6, with D possibly being TRBD1 (6 bases). Germline CDR1 reads MNHEY; CDR2 reads SMNVEV (reference sequence). CDR3 length: 15 residues. V lost 3 bases, J lost 9 bases, and 15 bases lay in between. CDR3 nucleotides: TGTGCCAGCAGTTTGGGCCGGGGGGCAGGTTCACCCCTCCACTTT. Its translation: CASSLGRGAGSPLHF.

The J gene is TRBJ2-5, the V gene TRBV5-4; 10 positions agree with TRBD2. The V gene end was trimmed by 9 bases and the J gene end by 5 bases; junction bases not matched to a gene: 10. CDR1 SGHNT and CDR2 YYREEE come from the germline V gene (reference sequence). This CDR3 region has 14 residues. The CDR3 here is CAILSGGAGETQYF. CDR3 bases: TGTGCCATACTGAGCGGGGGGGCCGGGGAGACCCAGTACTTC.